Presented here are 23 T cell receptor beta chains from one specimen sequenced in a study of neurological immune-mediated disorders. TCRdb redid the calling of the 5' RACE reads with MiXCR, one entry per CDR3 protein. The sample lists about 120,000 distinct CDR3 sequences; more than 2.5% were seen once. Sequenced: PBMCs. The receptors were sampled from a woman aged 25-40 years with multiple sclerosis.

This clonotype occurred many times. The rearrangement uses TRBV29-1 and TRBJ2-1, with D unresolved. Trimming took 2 bases from V and 7 from J, leaving 9 bases between them. The CDR3 totals 12 residues. Germline-derived CDR1 and CDR2 are SQVTM and ANQGSEA. CDR3 nucleotide sequence: TGCAGCGTTGAAAGCCAGACGAATGAGCAGTTCTTC. This gives the protein CSVESQTNEQFF.

This clonotype was seen at least ten times. The rearrangement links TRBV21-1 to TRBJ1-1. TRBV21-1 is annotated as a pseudogene. CDR3 length equals 14 residues. As DNA, the CDR3 is TGTGCCAGCAGCTCAACAGGGCTTTCGCCGGCAGCTTTCTTT. Translation: CASSSTGLSPAAFF.

A single count supports this clonotype. The chain is built from TRBV12-3 or TRBV12-4 and TRBJ1-1; D may be TRBD1 (5 bases). There are 14 residues in the CDR3. V was clipped by 5 bases and J by 2 bases, with 12 bases between them. In DNA, the CDR3 is TGTGCCAGCAGTGGGGGGACCCTCAACACTGAAGCTTTCTTT. Protein: CASSGGTLNTEAFF.

This clonotype was counted many times. This chain joins TRBV4-3 and TRBJ2-1, with no clear D. Per germline, CDR1 LGHNA and CDR2 YSLEER. Trimming left V 0 bases short and J 7 bases short, with 13 bases between. The CDR3 runs to 15 residues. The chain's CDR3 is CASSQDLAPWNEQFF. Here the CDR3 DNA reads TGCGCCAGCAGCCAAGATTTGGCCCCCTGGAATGAGCAGTTCTTC.

Remarks on this clonotype: A much bigger clone sits one base away, suggesting this may be a read error. The rearrangement uses TRBV12-3 or TRBV12-4 and TRBJ1-1, with TRBD1 as a possible D gene (5 bases). Between the trimmed V and J ends, which lost 6 bases and 5 bases, there was a span of 16 bases. The CDR3 totals 14 residues. CDR3 sequence: CASSVRDGVTEAFF. Here the CDR3 DNA reads TGTGCCAGCAGCGTTCGGGACGGGGTGACTGAAGCTTTCTTT.

This clonotype was seen ten or more times. The chain uses TRBV19 and TRBJ1-2; the D gene is possibly TRBD1 (5 bases). The germline gives CDR1 LNHDA, CDR2 SQIVND (reference sequence). The CDR3 runs to 15 residues. V lost 6 bases to trimming and J lost 4 bases, with 18 bases between them. The CDR3 reads CASSLRDPFSYGYTF. CDR3 in DNA: TGTGCCAGTAGCCTCCGGGACCCTTTCTCCTATGGCTACACCTTC.

This clonotype appeared many times. The chain recombines TRBV29-1 with TRBJ1-1, with D tentatively TRBD1 (5 bases). CDR3 size: 13 residues. Germline lookup yields CDR1 SQVTM and CDR2 ANQGSEA. The V end was cut by 6 bases, the J end by 3 bases, with 14 bases between. This CDR3 is CSVQAYEDTEAFF. In DNA form, the CDR3 reads TGCAGCGTACAGGCGTACGAGGACACTGAAGCTTTCTTT.

The V and J genes are TRBV6-2 or TRBV6-3 and TRBJ1-1; D is unclear. The CDR3 is 12 amino acids. The V and J ends lost 4 bases and 1 base respectively, with 4 bases between them. Germline loops: CDR1 MNHEY, CDR2 SVGEGT. The CDR3 DNA reads as TGTGCCAGCAGTTTGTGGAACACTGAAGCTTTCTTT. Translated: CASSLWNTEAFF.

This clonotype was counted ten times or more. CDR3 protein: CASSARTSGAYEQYF. The CDR3 DNA reads TGTGCCAGCAGCGCTCGGACTAGCGGGGCTTACGAGCAGTACTTC. The V call is TRBV7-2, the J call TRBJ2-7; 12 nucleotides match TRBD2. Unmatched junction bases numbered 6, after V lost 5 bases and J lost 4 bases. This CDR3 contains 15 residues. Germline-derived CDR1 and CDR2 are SGHTA and FQGNSA.

The table lists this clonotype with many counts. This chain uses TRBV29-1 with TRBJ2-1; a weak D match, TRBD2 (6 bases). Trimming removed 6 bases from V and 2 bases from J, with 17 bases in between. This CDR3 is 15 amino acids long. The germline gives CDR1 SQVTM, CDR2 ANQGSEA. The CDR3 is CSVNPGLTTYNEQFF. The CDR3 bases are TGCAGCGTCAACCCGGGACTTACGACCTACAATGAGCAGTTCTTC.

CDR3 in amino acids: CASSPRLASQETQYF. CDR3 sequence (DNA): TGTGCCAGCAGCCCCCGACTAGCGAGCCAAGAGACCCAGTACTTC. The chain employs TRBV7-8 and TRBJ2-5, with 8 positions matching TRBD2. Germline CDR1 SGHVS, CDR2 FQNEAQ. J lost 1 base, V lost 5 bases, and 6 bases had no gene match. The CDR3 has 15 residues. The full variable domain, in which reference TRBV7-8 and TRBJ2-5 provide the parts outside the CDR3, is GAGVSQSPRYKVAKRGQDVALRCDPISGHVSLFWYQQALGQGPEFLTYFQNEAQLDKSGLPSDRFFAERPEGSVSTLKIQRTQQEDSAVYLCASSPRLASQETQYFGPGTRLLVL.

This clonotype has a count of ten or more. The chain has TRBV3-1 and TRBJ2-2, with D perhaps matching TRBD1 or TRBD2 (5 bases each). Germline CDR1 LGHDT, CDR2 YNNKEL (reference sequence). This CDR3 comprises 16 residues. With 4 bases removed from V and 3 bases from J, the gap between germline ends came to 15 bases. The CDR3 here is CASSRSPGTHTGELFF. The CDR3 coding sequence is TGTGCCAGCAGCCGATCCCCCGGGACCCACACCGGGGAGCTGTTTTTT.

This clonotype was counted many times. The chain recombines TRBV10-2 with TRBJ2-1, with 8 bases lining up with TRBD1. Per the germline V gene, CDR1 is WSHSY and CDR2 is SAAADI. The CDR3 length is 13 residues. The V segment lost 7 bases and the J segment 9 bases; nucleotides outside the gene matches: 8. This CDR3 reads CASNQGAPGEQFF. In DNA, the CDR3 is TGCGCCAGCAATCAGGGGGCACCGGGTGAGCAGTTCTTC.

At least ten counts were recorded for this clonotype. CDR3 nucleotide sequence: TGTGCCAGCAGTCTTACTACTCTCGCGGGACAGAACTATGGCTACACCTTC. Protein: CASSLTTLAGQNYGYTF. The genes are TRBV6-5 and TRBJ1-2; TRBD1 agrees at 7 bases. Per the germline V gene, CDR1 is MNHEY and CDR2 is SVGAGI. The CDR3 contains 17 residues. V lost 5 bases to trimming and J lost 2 bases; unmatched junction nucleotides: 14.

This clonotype was detected many times. The chain recombines TRBV20-1 with TRBJ1-2, with a weak D call TRBD1 (6 bases). V lost 4 bases, J lost 4 bases, and 10 bases lay in between. The CDR3 loop spans 12 amino acids. Per germline, CDR1 DFQATT and CDR2 SNEGSKA (reference sequence). CDR3 bases: TGCAGTGCTAAAACAGGGCCCTATGGCTACACCTTC. This sequence encodes CSAKTGPYGYTF.

This clonotype was counted at least ten times. The chain employs TRBV5-4 and TRBJ1-1; D may be TRBD1 (6 bases). Germline CDR1 reads SGHNT; CDR2 reads YYREEE (reference sequence). V lost 0 bases to trimming and J lost 1 base, with 7 bases between them. This CDR3 is built from 14 residues. The CDR3 loop is CASSLGQANTEAFF. The CDR3 DNA reads as TGTGCCAGCAGCTTGGGACAGGCGAACACTGAAGCTTTCTTT.

V usage is TRBV7-9 and J usage is TRBJ2-1; the D gene is possibly TRBD2 (5 bases). The CDR3 covers 15 residues. V was pared by 5 bases and J by 3 bases, with 14 bases between. Germline CDR1 SEHNR, CDR2 FQNEAQ (reference sequence). The chain's CDR3 is CASSATAEIYNEQFF. The CDR3, as DNA: TGTGCCAGCAGCGCCACAGCGGAGATCTACAATGAGCAGTTCTTC.

The sample holds a few counts of this clonotype. A much more abundant neighbour one base away suggests this may be a read error. The chain couples TRBV7-6 to TRBJ2-6, with D possibly TRBD1 on 5 matching bases. Germline CDR1 SGHVS, CDR2 FNYEAQ. The CDR3 spans 15 residues. CDR3 residues: CASSYRFTGAKVLTF. As DNA, the CDR3 is TGTGCCAGCAGCTATCGTTTTACTGGGGCCAAAGTCCTGACTTTC.

This clonotype was observed many times. The chain has TRBV20-1 and TRBJ2-3; D is unclear. Trimming removed 1 base from V and 4 bases from J, with 15 bases in between. Germline V gene lookup returns CDR1 DFQATT and CDR2 SNEGSKA (reference sequence). The CDR3 length is 15 residues. CDR3 sequence reads: CSARVAASKADTQYF. CDR3 bases: TGCAGTGCTAGAGTGGCCGCCTCAAAAGCAGATACGCAGTATTTT.

This clonotype was seen many times. The V gene is TRBV15, the J gene TRBJ2-1, with no clear D. V gave up 8 bases and J gave up 6 bases, with 11 bases separating them. Germline-derived CDR1 and CDR2 are LNHNV and YYDKDF (reference sequence). This CDR3 comprises 12 residues. The CDR3 spells CATLDASNEQFF. The CDR3 coding sequence is TGTGCCACCCTGGACGCAAGCAATGAGCAGTTCTTC.

This clonotype was recorded many times. The V gene is TRBV9, the J gene TRBJ2-1; 7 nucleotides line up with TRBD2. Per germline, CDR1 SGDLS and CDR2 YYNGEE. V lost 4 bases and J lost 1; bases outside the gene matches: 5. The CDR3 length is 15 residues. The CDR3 reads CASSQAGPSYNEQFF. The CDR3 DNA sequence: TGTGCCAGCAGCCAAGCGGGACCTTCCTACAATGAGCAGTTCTTC.

This clonotype was observed many times. CDR3 region: CSASSVAVYSNQPQHF. CDR3 DNA: TGCAGTGCTAGTTCGGTGGCCGTGTATAGCAATCAGCCCCAGCATTTT. The chain employs TRBV20-1 and TRBJ1-5; the D is unclear. The CDR3 totals 16 residues. V lost 3 bases, J lost 0 bases, and 15 bases lay in between. Germline values: CDR1 DFQATT, CDR2 SNEGSKA (reference sequence).

This clonotype was seen repeatedly, ten times or more. The gene calls are TRBV5-1 and TRBJ2-1, with TRBD2 matching over 7 bases. There are 14 residues in the CDR3. J was trimmed by 7 bases and V by 0 bases; bases with no gene match: 4. Germline lookup yields CDR1 SGHRS and CDR2 YFSETQ. Here the CDR3 reads CASSLALAANEQFF. DNA for the CDR3: TGCGCCAGCAGCTTGGCCCTAGCGGCGAATGAGCAGTTCTTC.